These 13 T cell receptor beta chains originate from one sample sequenced in a study of cytomegalovirus exposure and HLA in healthy donors. It was with 60 Vbeta and 13 Jbeta primers that the PCR ran. Clones were sequenced by immunoSEQ multiplex PCR, and TCRdb holds only the in-frame ones, with some missing. Of 75,000 to 100,000 clones in the sample, approximately 74% are singletons; the top ten hold more than 2.5%. The sequencing sample was made of PBMCs. The receptors were gathered from a female donor in good health and CMV-seropositive.

V gene TRBV7-2 combines with J gene TRBJ2-7; 10 nucleotides agree with TRBD2. The germline gives CDR1 SGHTA, CDR2 FQGNSA. The CDR3 spans 16 residues. With 3 bases clipped from V and 2 bases from J, the junction kept 7 bases outside the gene matches. CDR3 DNA sequence: TGTGCCAGCAGCTTCCGGGCTAGCGGGAGCGCCTACGAGCAGTACTTC. This sequence encodes CASSFRASGSAYEQYF.

The chain recombines TRBV10-3 with TRBJ2-5, with a possible D match to TRBD1 (5 bases). CDR3 length: 14 amino acids. The germline V gene has CDR1 ENHRY and CDR2 SYGVKD. The V end lost 0 bases, the J end lost 5 bases, and 10 bases lay between the germline ends. Here the CDR3 reads CAISESPGIETQYF. The CDR3 DNA is TGTGCCATCAGTGAGTCCCCAGGGATCGAGACCCAGTACTTC.

The V gene is TRBV7-9, the J gene TRBJ2-1; tentative D call: TRBD1 (5 bases). In germline, CDR1 is SEHNR, CDR2 FQNEAQ (reference sequence). The length of the CDR3 is 16 residues. Trimming removed 1 base at V and 1 base at J, with 11 bases between. As DNA, the CDR3 is TGTGCCAGCAGCTTAGGGGGTAGGGGTTCCTACAATGAGCAGTTCTTC. Translating it yields CASSLGGRGSYNEQFF.

The rearrangement uses TRBV10-3 and TRBJ2-3; D ambiguous. Germline loops: CDR1 ENHRY, CDR2 SYGVKD. The CDR3 consists of 11 residues. V was pared by 3 bases and J by 4 bases, with 2 bases between. CDR3 nucleotide sequence: TGTGCCATCAGTGACGCAGATACGCAGTATTTT. Translating it yields CAISDADTQYF.

This clone appeared a few times. The chain carries TRBV6-1 and TRBJ1-6, with 10 positions matching TRBD1. The CDR3 loop spans 15 amino acids. Germline V gene lookup returns CDR1 MNHNS and CDR2 SASEGT. With 7 bases clipped from V and 7 bases from J, the junction kept 7 bases outside the gene matches. CDR3 amino acids: CASTLTDRGNSPLHF. CDR3 in DNA: TGTGCCAGCACCTTAACGGACAGGGGGAATTCACCCCTCCACTTT.

The rearrangement joins TRBV6-5 to TRBJ2-7; the D gene is possibly TRBD1 (6 bases). V was trimmed by 2 bases and J by 5 bases, leaving 16 bases between them. Germline CDR1 MNHEY, CDR2 SVGAGI. The CDR3 has 15 amino acids. The CDR3 region is CASSYALQGRDEQYF. CDR3 nucleotides: TGTGCCAGCAGTTACGCCTTACAGGGAAGGGACGAGCAGTACTTC.

The chain combines TRBV4-1 with TRBJ1-6; D is unresolved. Trimming took off 0 bases at V and 7 bases at J, with 10 bases between the two ends. CDR1 and CDR2 from the germline V gene are MGHRA and YSYEKL. The CDR3 has 15 residues. The CDR3 here is CASSQESRRNSPLHF. CDR3 bases: TGCGCCAGCAGCCAAGAAAGCAGGAGGAATTCACCCCTCCACTTT.

The V gene is TRBV5-1, the J gene TRBJ2-7; 7 bases fit TRBD1. Trimming cost V 4 bases and J 2 bases; bases outside gene matches: 6. Germline CDR1 is SGHRS and CDR2 is YFSETQ. The CDR3 contains 14 residues. CDR3 DNA: TGCGCCAGCAGCCCGACGACAGGGACCTACGAGCAGTACTTC. It specifies CASSPTTGTYEQYF.

V gene TRBV7-6 combines with J gene TRBJ1-6; D perhaps matches TRBD1 (6 bases). The V gene's germline CDR1 is SGHVS and CDR2 FNYEAQ. The CDR3 has 14 residues. Trimming left V 6 bases short and J 10 bases short, with 16 bases between. The CDR3: CASRNGQRGSPLHF. The CDR3 DNA sequence: TGTGCCAGCAGAAATGGACAGAGAGGGTCACCCCTCCACTTT. The complete variable domain, with remaining parts taken from reference TRBV7-6 and TRBJ1-6, reads GAGVSQSPRYKVTKRGQDVALRCDPISGHVSLYWYRQALGQGPEFLTYFNYEAQQDKSGLPNDRFSAERPEGSISTLTIQRTEQRDSAMYRCASRNGQRGSPLHFGNGTRLTVT.

The rearrangement joins TRBV4-3 to TRBJ2-7, with TRBD1 as a possible D gene (6 bases). Germline CDR1 and CDR2: LGHNA and YSLEER. This CDR3 contains 14 residues. V lost 4 bases to trimming and J lost 5 bases, with 15 bases between them. CDR3 in amino acids: CASSLVGASNEQYF. The CDR3, as DNA: TGCGCCAGCAGCCTTGTGGGGGCCAGCAACGAGCAGTACTTC.

The chain links TRBV2 to TRBJ1-3, with D uncertain. Trimming removed 2 bases from V and 0 bases from J, with 8 bases in between. This CDR3 has 15 residues. Germline V gives CDR1 SNHLY, CDR2 FYNNEI. The CDR3 reads CASSETSFSGNTIYF. CDR3 bases: TGTGCCAGCAGTGAAACTAGCTTCTCTGGAAACACCATATATTTT.

The rearrangement links TRBV7-2 to TRBJ1-1; D might be TRBD1 (5 bases). Per the germline V gene, CDR1 is SGHTA and CDR2 is FQGNSA. V was pared by 4 bases and J by 5 bases, with 17 bases between. The CDR3 consists of 15 residues. The chain's CDR3 is CASSYRRGYWTEAFF. CDR3 coding DNA: TGTGCCAGCAGCTACCGCCGGGGGTACTGGACTGAAGCTTTCTTT. The full variable domain, its missing parts supplied by reference TRBV7-2 and TRBJ1-1, is GAGVSQSPSNKVTEKGKDVELRCDPISGHTALYWYRQSLGQGLEFLIYFQGNSAPDKSGLPSDRFSAERTGGSVSTLTIQRTQQEDSAVYLCASSYRRGYWTEAFFGQGTRLTVV.

The chain links TRBV7-2 to TRBJ2-5; 9 bases match TRBD1. The CDR3 sequence is 15 residues long. The junction had 7 bases not matched to a gene; V was cut back by 5 bases and J by 3 bases. Germline values: CDR1 SGHTA, CDR2 FQGNSA. CDR3 sequence reads: CASSTDRGFEETQYF. The CDR3, as DNA: TGTGCCAGCAGCACGGACAGGGGATTCGAAGAGACCCAGTACTTC. The complete variable domain, with remaining parts taken from reference TRBV7-2 and TRBJ2-5, reads GAGVSQSPSNKVTEKGKDVELRCDPISGHTALYWYRQSLGQGLEFLIYFQGNSAPDKSGLPSDRFSAERTGGSVSTLTIQRTQQEDSAVYLCASSTDRGFEETQYFGPGTRLLVL.